This TCR beta chain was obtained from a study of T-cell memory formation after mild COVID-19. Across the study: Largely donor-specific TCR clusters were found.

5'RACE primed from the constant segment yielded TCR alpha and TCR beta cDNA libraries bearing sample barcodes and UMIs. TCRdb reanalysed the 5' RACE reads using MiXCR and keeps one entry per CDR3 protein. The data hold around 140,000 distinct CDR3 sequences, with approximately 5.7% observed a single time. CDR3 size: 17 residues. The J segment lost 5 bases and the V segment lost 6 bases, leaving 15 bases of the junction unmatched. Germline values: CDR1 SGHVS, CDR2 FQNEAQ. Points from the study as a whole: CD8+ contracting clones occupied EMRA, while CD4+ ones occupied mainly CM and EM. Day 37-peaking second-wave clones had unconfirmed SARS-CoV-2 specificity.

This clonotype was picked up many times. Its antigen is not identified. The chain recombines TRBV7-8 with TRBJ2-3; 9 nucleotides align to TRBD1. Sequences were obtained from PBMCs or a T cell subset sorted from them (not recorded which). The TCR originated in an adult woman who had mild COVID-19 (a few samples of this study predate the infection). Cell type and time point are not known. The CDR3 region is CASRSRPGQGRGDTQYF. DNA for the CDR3: TGTGCCAGCAGATCAAGACCCGGACAGGGGAGAGGAGATACGCAGTATTTT.